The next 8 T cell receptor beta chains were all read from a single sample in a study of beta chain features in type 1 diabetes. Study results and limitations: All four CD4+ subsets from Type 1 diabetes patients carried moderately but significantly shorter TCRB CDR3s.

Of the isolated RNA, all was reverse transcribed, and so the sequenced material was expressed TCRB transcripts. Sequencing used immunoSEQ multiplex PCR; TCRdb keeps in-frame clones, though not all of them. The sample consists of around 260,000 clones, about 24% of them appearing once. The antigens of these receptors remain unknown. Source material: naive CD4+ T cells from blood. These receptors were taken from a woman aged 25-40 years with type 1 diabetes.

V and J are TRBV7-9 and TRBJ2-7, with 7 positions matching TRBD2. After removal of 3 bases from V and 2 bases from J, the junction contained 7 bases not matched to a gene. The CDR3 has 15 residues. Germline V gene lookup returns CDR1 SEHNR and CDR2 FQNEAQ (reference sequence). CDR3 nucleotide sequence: TGTGCCAGCAGCTTGGGCGGGGGAATTGCCTACGAGCAGTACTTC. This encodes CASSLGGGIAYEQYF. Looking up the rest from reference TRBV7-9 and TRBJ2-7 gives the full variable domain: DTGVSQNPRHKITKRGQNVTFRCDPISEHNRLYWYRQTLGQGPEFLTYFQNEAQLEKSRLLSDRFSAERPKGSFSTLEIQRTEQGDSAMYLCASSLGGGIAYEQYFGPGTRLTVT.

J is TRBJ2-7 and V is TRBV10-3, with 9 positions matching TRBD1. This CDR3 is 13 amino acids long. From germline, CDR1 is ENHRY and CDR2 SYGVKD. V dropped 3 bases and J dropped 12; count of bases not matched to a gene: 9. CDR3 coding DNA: TGTGCCATCAGTGATCCCGGACAGGGGAAATGGTACTTC. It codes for CAISDPGQGKWYF.

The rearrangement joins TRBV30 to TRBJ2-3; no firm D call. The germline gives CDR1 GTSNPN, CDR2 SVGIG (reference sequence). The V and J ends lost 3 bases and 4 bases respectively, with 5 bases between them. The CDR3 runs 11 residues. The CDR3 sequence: CAWSHADTQYF. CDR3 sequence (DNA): TGTGCCTGGAGCCATGCAGATACGCAGTATTTT.

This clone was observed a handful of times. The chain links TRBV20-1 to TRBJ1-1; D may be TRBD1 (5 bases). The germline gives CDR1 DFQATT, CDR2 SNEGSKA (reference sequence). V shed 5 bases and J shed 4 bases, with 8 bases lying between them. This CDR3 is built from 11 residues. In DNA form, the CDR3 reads TGCAGTGCTGGGGGGGGCACTGAAGCTTTCTTT. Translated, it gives CSAGGGTEAFF.

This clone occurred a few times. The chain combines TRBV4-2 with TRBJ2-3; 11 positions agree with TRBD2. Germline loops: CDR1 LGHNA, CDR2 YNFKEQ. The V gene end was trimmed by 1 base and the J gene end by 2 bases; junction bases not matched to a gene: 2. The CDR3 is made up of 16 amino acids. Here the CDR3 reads CASSQVAGGPTDTQYF. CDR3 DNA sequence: TGTGCCAGCAGCCAAGTAGCGGGAGGGCCCACAGATACGCAGTATTTT.

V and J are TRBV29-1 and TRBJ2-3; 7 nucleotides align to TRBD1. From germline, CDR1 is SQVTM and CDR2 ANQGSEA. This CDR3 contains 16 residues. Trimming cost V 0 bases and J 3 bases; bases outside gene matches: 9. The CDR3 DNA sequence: TGCAGCGTTGAAGATAGGATAGGGGGCTCTACAGATACGCAGTATTTT. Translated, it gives CSVEDRIGGSTDTQYF.

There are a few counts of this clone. CDR3 in amino acids: CSAPTNYGYTF. The DNA of the CDR3 is TGCAGTGCTCCTACTAACTATGGCTACACCTTC. This chain links TRBV20-1 with TRBJ1-2; no clear D gene. From germline, CDR1 is DFQATT and CDR2 SNEGSKA (reference sequence). The CDR3 is made up of 11 amino acids. V gave up 5 bases and J gave up 0 bases, with 4 bases separating them.

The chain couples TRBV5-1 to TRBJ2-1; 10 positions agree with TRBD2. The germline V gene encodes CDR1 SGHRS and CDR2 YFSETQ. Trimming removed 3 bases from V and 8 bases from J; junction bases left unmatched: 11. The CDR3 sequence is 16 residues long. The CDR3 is CASSSPLLAGLHEQFF. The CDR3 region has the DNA TGCGCCAGCAGCTCGCCCTTACTAGCGGGACTCCATGAGCAGTTCTTC.